The clone carrying this T cell receptor beta chain has just a few counts. Its antigen is not known. CDR1 and CDR2 from the germline V gene are KGHSH and LQKENI. The CDR3 spans 15 residues. Unmatched junction bases numbered 7, after V lost 6 bases and J lost 5 bases. The data stem from a study of beta chain features in type 1 diabetes. Study in general: Similarity in age, gender and cell yields was seen between patients and healthy donors.

Researchers reported sorting CD4+ naive, central memory, regulatory and stem cell-like memory cells via CD45RO/CCR7/CD25/CD127/CD95/CD27. Broader study findings: Since sequencing was performed on cDNA, cells with high TCR expression could be over-represented.

Investigators reverse transcribed all isolated RNA, so they sequenced expressed TCRB transcripts. Naive, central memory and regulatory T cell samples averaged about 4 million immunoSEQ reads each. Using immunoSEQ multiplex PCR, the repertoire was profiled, and TCRdb retains in-frame clones only, with some absent. Found here are roughly 310,000 clones, approximately 11% of them singletons; the top ten hold 0.015%. Sample: naive CD4+ T cells from blood. The chain links TRBV18 to TRBJ1-4; 9 positions match TRBD1. This receptor was obtained from a woman aged 25-40 years in good health. Here the CDR3 reads CASSRTGTGNEKLFF. CDR3 sequence (DNA): TGTGCCAGCTCGCGGACCGGGACAGGGAATGAAAAACTGTTTTTT.